In this sample, the clone carrying this T cell receptor (beta chain) turned up once. CDR3 size: 14 residues. CDR1 is SEHNR, CDR2 FQNEAQ, per germline (reference sequence). V was trimmed by 8 bases and J by 0 bases, leaving 10 bases between them. Clones were read by immunoSEQ multiplex PCR, and TCRdb kept only the in-frame ones, dropping some. The sample contains over 25,000 clones, just over 90% of which appear only once. The data stem from a study of blood T cell repertoires in COVID-19. The chain employs TRBV7-9 and TRBJ1-4; D uncertain. The receptor comes from a man in his sixties with acute or convalescent COVID-19. Material for sequencing was peripheral blood. The CDR3 here is CASSNRATNEKLFF. The DNA for the CDR3 is TGTGCCAGCTCTAACAGAGCAACTAATGAAAAACTGTTTTTT.